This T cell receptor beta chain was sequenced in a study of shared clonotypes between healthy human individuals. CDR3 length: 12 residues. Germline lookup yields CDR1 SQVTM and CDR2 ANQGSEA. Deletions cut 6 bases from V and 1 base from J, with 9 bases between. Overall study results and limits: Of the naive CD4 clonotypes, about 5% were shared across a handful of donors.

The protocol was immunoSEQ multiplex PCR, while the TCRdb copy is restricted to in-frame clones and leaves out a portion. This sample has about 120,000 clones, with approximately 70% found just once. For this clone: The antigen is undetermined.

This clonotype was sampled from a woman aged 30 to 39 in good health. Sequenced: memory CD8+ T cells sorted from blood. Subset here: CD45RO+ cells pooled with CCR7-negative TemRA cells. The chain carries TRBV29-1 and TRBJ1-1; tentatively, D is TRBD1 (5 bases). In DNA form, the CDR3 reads TGCAGCGTAGGAACAGGGAACACTGAAGCTTTCTTT. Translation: CSVGTGNTEAFF.